This entry features one TCR beta chain sequence. This clone has only one observation. Its binding antigen is unknown. Per-nucleotide qualities are absent, and no much larger clonotype sits a single base away. The sample belongs to a study of blood T cell repertoires in COVID-19 (dated by TCRdb to the early 2020s). For context, the study as a whole: The collaborator samples originated in the United States, Italy and Spain and spanned the acute and convalescent phases of COVID-19. The prospective study material was composed of cDNA or gDNA derived from T cells, B-cell-depleted T cells, or PBMCs. The dataset comprised deeply sampled blood TCRbeta repertoires from subjects exposed to, actively infected with, or recovered from COVID-19. The repertoires were released in a freely available public database intended as a resource for research on the immune response to SARS-CoV-2. The samples were drawn from the first 160 participants of the ongoing ImmuneRACE study and from roughly 1,300 subjects provided by 6 global collaborators. Nearly every sample came with metadata listing a de-identified subject ID, COVID-19 status, age in years and sex. Where available, HLA class I and class II types were taken from metadata supplied by the sample provider and were not determined by assay-based typing.

The investigation overall reported the following: The amount of clinical and demographic metadata varied by source and participant and was provided uncurated.

The CDR3 runs 11 residues from the cysteine to the phenylalanine. CDR3 DNA only is kept here, 33 bases in frame from base 1. The junction shows trimming of 6 bases on V and 9 bases on J, plus 14 bases between the germline ends. Sequences DFQATT (CDR1) and SNEGSKA (CDR2) are obtained from the germline V gene (reference sequence). Each collaborating institution followed its own protocols to collect whole blood in K2EDTA tubes. Collaborator samples were shipped for TCRbeta analysis as frozen whole blood, isolated PBMCs, or DNA extracted from either sample type. TCRbeta CDR3 regions were amplified from genomic DNA using the immunoSEQ Assay, a bias-controlled multiplex PCR. The original pipeline was this. The number of nucleated cells in each sample was estimated by amplification of reference gene primers within the assay. To quantify the absolute abundance of each unique TCRbeta CDR3 rearrangement, sequence reads were collapsed and filtered. For each sample, productive Simpson clonality was calculated by taking the square root of Simpson's diversity index across productive rearrangements. TCRdb provides this immuneACCESS table in a form limited to in-frame rearrangements. Some clones are lacking; in checked studies, under half of them reflect an unresolved V gene, and why the rest are absent is not known. That table gives V, J and clone size, and the DNA gave D and trimming. Present in this sample are over 55,000 clones, 65% to 85% of which were seen just once. The biggest ten clones account for over 40% of the sample.

This receptor was identified in a human donor in a cohort sampled during active COVID-19. This chain joins TRBV20-1 to TRBJ1-1; possibly the D gene is TRBD1, per 5 matching bases. Sequenced material: peripheral blood. The DNA sequence reads TGCAGTGCCGGCGGGGCGGGGCAAGCTTTCTTT. The translation is CSAGGAGQAFF.